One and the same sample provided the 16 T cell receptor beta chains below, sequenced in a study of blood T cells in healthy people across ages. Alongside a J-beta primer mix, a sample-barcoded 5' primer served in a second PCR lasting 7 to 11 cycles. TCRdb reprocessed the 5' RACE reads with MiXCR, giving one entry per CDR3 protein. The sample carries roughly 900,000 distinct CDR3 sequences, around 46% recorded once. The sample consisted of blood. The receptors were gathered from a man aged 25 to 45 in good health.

The CDR3 is CASRLGAGAAYNEQYF. The CDR3 nucleotides read TGTGCCAGCAGGCTCGGAGCGGGGGCCGCCTACAATGAGCAGTACTTC. This chain uses TRBV12-3 or TRBV12-4 with TRBJ2-5; TRBD2 matches 8 bases. The CDR3 spans 16 residues. J was trimmed by 11 bases and V by 6 bases; bases with no gene match: 20.

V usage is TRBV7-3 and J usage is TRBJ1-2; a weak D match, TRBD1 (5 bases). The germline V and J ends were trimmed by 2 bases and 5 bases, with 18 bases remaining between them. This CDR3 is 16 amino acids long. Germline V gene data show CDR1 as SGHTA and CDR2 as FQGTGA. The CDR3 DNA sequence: TGTGCCAGCAGCTTAGGGGCCAGTCCCTGGGCGTATGGCTACACCTTC. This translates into CASSLGASPWAYGYTF.

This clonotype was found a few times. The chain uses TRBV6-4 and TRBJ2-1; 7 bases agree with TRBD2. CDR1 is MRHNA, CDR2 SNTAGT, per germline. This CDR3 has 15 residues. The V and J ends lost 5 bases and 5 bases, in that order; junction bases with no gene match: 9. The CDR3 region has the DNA TGTGCCAGCAGTCTTGAACTAGCGCATAACAATGAGCAGTTCTTC. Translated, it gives CASSLELAHNNEQFF.

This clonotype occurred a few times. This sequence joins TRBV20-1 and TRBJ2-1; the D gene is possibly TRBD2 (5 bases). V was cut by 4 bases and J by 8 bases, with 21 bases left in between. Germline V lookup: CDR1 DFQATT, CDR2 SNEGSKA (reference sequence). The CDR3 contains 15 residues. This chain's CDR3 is CSATDASGPRDEQFF. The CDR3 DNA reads TGCAGTGCTACCGACGCGAGCGGACCTAGGGATGAGCAGTTCTTC.

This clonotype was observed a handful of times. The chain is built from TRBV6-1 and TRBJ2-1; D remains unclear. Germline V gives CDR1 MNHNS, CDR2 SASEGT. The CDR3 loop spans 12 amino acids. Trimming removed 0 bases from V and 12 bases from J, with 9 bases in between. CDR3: CASSEAGLGQFF. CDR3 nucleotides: TGTGCCAGCAGTGAAGCAGGGCTTGGGCAGTTCTTC.

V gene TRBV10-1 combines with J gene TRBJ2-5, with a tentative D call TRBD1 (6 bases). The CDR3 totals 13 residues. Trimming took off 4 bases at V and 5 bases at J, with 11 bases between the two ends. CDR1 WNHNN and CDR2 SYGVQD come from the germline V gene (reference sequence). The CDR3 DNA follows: TGCGCCAGCAGTGGGGGGCCCAGGGAGACCCAGTACTTC. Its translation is CASSGGPRETQYF.

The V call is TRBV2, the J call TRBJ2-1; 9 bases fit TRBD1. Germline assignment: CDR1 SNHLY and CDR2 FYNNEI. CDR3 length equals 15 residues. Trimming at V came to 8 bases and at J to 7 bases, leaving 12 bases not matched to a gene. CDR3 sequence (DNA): TGTGCCAGCGCCCTGACGGGACAGGGAGAAAATGAGCAGTTCTTC. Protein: CASALTGQGENEQFF.

CDR3 nucleotides: TGCAGTGCTAGAGTTCCCGGACGTAGCGTAGAGACCCAGTACTTC. This encodes CSARVPGRSVETQYF. The chain employs TRBV20-1 and TRBJ2-5; D is possibly TRBD2 (5 bases). Per germline, CDR1 DFQATT and CDR2 SNEGSKA (reference sequence). CDR3 length equals 15 residues. The V end lost 1 base, the J end lost 4 bases, and 16 bases lay between the germline ends.

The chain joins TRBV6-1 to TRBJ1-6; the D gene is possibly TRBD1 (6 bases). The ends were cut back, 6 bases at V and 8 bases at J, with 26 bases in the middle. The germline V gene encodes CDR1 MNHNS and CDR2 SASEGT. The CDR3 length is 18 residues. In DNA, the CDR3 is TGTGCCAGCAGCGTATCGATTCACAGGGTTTCTCCTGATTCACCCCTCCACTTT. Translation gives CASSVSIHRVSPDSPLHF.

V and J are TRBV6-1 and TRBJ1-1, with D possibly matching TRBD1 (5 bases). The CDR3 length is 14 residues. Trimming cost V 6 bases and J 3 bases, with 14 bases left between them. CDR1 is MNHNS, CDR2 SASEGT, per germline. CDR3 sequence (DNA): TGTGCCAGCAGCGGTGGGGGTTCAGACACTGAAGCTTTCTTT. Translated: CASSGGGSDTEAFF.

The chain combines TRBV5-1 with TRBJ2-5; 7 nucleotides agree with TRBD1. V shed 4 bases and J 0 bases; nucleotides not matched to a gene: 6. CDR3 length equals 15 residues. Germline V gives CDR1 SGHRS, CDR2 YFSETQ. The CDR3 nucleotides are TGCGCCAGCAGCGCGACAGGGCTGTACCAAGAGACCCAGTACTTC. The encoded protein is CASSATGLYQETQYF.

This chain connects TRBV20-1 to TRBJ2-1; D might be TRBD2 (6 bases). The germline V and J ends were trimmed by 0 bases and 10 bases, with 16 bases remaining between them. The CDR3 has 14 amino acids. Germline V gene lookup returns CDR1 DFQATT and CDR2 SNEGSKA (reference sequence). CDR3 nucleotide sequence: TGCAGTGCTAGAGATAAGGAGGGGTGGTACGAGCAGTTCTTC. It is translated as CSARDKEGWYEQFF.

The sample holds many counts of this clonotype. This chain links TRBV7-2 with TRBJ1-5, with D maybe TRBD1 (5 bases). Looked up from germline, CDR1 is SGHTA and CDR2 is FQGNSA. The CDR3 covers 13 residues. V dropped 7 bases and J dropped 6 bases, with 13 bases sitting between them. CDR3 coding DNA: TGTGCCAGCACCTTTAACGGGGGTCAGCCCCAGCATTTT. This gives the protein CASTFNGGQPQHF.

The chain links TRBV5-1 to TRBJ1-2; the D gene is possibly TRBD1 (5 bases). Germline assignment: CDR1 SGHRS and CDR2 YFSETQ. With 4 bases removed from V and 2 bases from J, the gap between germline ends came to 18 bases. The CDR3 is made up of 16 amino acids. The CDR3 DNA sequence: TGCGCCAGCAGCAGCCTGACGGGGGACCTAAACTATGGCTACACCTTC. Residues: CASSSLTGDLNYGYTF.

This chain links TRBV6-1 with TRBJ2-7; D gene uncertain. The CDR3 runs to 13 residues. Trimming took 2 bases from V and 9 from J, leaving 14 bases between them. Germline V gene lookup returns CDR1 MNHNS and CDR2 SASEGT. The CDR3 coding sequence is TGTGCCAGCAGTGAAATATACGGTGTCAGGCAGTACTTC. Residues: CASSEIYGVRQYF.

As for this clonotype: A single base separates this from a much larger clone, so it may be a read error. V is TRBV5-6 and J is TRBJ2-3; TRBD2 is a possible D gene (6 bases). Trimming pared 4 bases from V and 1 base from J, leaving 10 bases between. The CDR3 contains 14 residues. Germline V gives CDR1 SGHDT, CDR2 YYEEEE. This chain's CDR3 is CASSVLAGTDTQYF. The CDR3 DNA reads TGTGCCAGCAGCGTACTAGCTGGCACAGATACGCAGTATTTT.